A single sample is the source of the 4 T cell receptor beta chains below, sequenced in a study of blood T cell repertoires in COVID-19. The table came from immunoSEQ multiplex PCR; TCRdb's copy has only in-frame clones and leaves some out. The table shows around 150,000 clones, with about nine tenths occurring only once. Sequenced input: peripheral blood. The receptors come from a man aged 45 to 65 with active or convalescent COVID-19.

This clone was seen just once. The rearrangement links TRBV7-2 to TRBJ2-5; 10 bases are shared with TRBD1. V lost 5 bases to trimming and J lost 5 bases; unmatched junction nucleotides: 2. The germline CDR1 and CDR2 sequences are SGHTA and FQGNSA. The CDR3 covers 13 residues. The CDR3 here is CASSAGQGETQYF. The CDR3 region has the DNA TGTGCCAGCAGCGCGGGACAGGGGGAGACCCAGTACTTC. Variable domain in full (rest from reference TRBV7-2 and TRBJ2-5): GAGVSQSPSNKVTEKGKDVELRCDPISGHTALYWYRQSLGQGLEFLIYFQGNSAPDKSGLPSDRFSAERTGGSVSTLTIQRTQQEDSAVYLCASSAGQGETQYFGPGTRLLVL.

This sequence joins TRBV28 and TRBJ1-4; TRBD1 might be the D (6 bases). CDR3 length: 15 residues. V dropped 3 bases and J dropped 7 bases, with 15 bases sitting between them. Germline V gives CDR1 MDHEN, CDR2 SYDVKM. CDR3 sequence reads: CASSLVQGNSEKLFF. CDR3 nucleotide sequence: TGTGCCAGCAGTTTGGTACAGGGAAATAGTGAAAAACTGTTTTTT.

The chain couples TRBV6-5 to TRBJ2-7; 9 bases are shared with TRBD1. CDR1 MNHEY and CDR2 SVGAGI come from the germline V gene. The CDR3 is 15 residues long. The V and J ends lost 5 bases and 5 bases, in that order; junction bases with no gene match: 10. The DNA of the CDR3 is TGTGCCAGCAGTCGGGACAGGGTAGTTGGCGACGAGCAGTACTTC. Residues: CASSRDRVVGDEQYF.

Regarding this clone: A junction boundary mismatches the germline segment, possibly from a read error. The genes are TRBV7-7 and TRBJ2-5; 8 bases align to TRBD1. The CDR3 covers 18 residues. Germline V gene data show CDR1 as SSHAT and CDR2 as FNYEAQ (reference sequence). In DNA, the CDR3 is TGTGCTAGCAGCTTATGTTGGCCGGCAGGGGGCGGGCAAGAGACCCAGTACTTC. Protein product: CASSLCWPAGGGQETQYF. The full variable domain, completed using reference TRBV7-7 and TRBJ2-5, is GAGVSQSPRYKVTKRGQDVTLRCDPISSHATLYWYQQALGQGPEFLTYFNYEAQPDKSGLPSDRFSAERPEGSISTLTIQRTEQRDSAMYRCASSLCWPAGGGQETQYFGPGTRLLVL.